The 31 T cell receptor beta chains presented below share a single source sample, sequenced in a study of naive CD8 T cells in extremely preterm neonates (dated by TCRdb to about 2017). Library generation was performed with the immunoSEQ multiplex PCR assay. The source is immuneACCESS, and TCRdb retained only in-frame sequences with V and J called. Part of the clones is not carried over; for the studies checked, unresolved V genes explain less than half of this, and the remainder is unexplained. The sample includes over 5,000 clones, with about 97% observed a single time. Of the sample, about 8.6% is held by the ten largest clones. Sequencing was done on a sample of naive CD8+ T cells from blood. Receptors were obtained from a human donor in good health.

This chain uses TRBV6-5 with TRBJ1-4, with D tentatively TRBD1 (6 bases). Germline V lookup: CDR1 MNHEY, CDR2 SVGAGI. The CDR3 runs 15 residues. V lost 1 base to trimming and J lost 3 bases, with 9 bases between them. The CDR3 here is CASSYFQGSNEKLFF. The CDR3 bases are TGTGCCAGCAGTTACTTCCAGGGGTCTAATGAAAAACTGTTTTTT.

The J gene is TRBJ2-1, the V gene TRBV13, with a weak D call TRBD1 (6 bases). Germline values: CDR1 PRHDT, CDR2 FYEKMQ (reference sequence). V was pared by 5 bases and J by 7 bases, with 6 bases between. CDR3 length equals 11 residues. In DNA, the CDR3 is TGTGCCAGCAGCAGGGGGAATGAGCAGTTCTTC. Amino acids: CASSRGNEQFF. Variable domain in full (rest from reference TRBV13 and TRBJ2-1): AAGVIQSPRHLIKEKRETATLKCYPIPRHDTVYWYQQGPGQDPQFLISFYEKMQSDKGSIPDRFSAQQFSDYHSELNMSSLELGDSALYFCASSRGNEQFFGPGTRLTVL.

J is TRBJ2-7 and V is TRBV27; tentatively, D is TRBD2 (6 bases). CDR1 is MNHEY and CDR2 is SMNVEV in the germline V gene (reference sequence). The CDR3 has 13 residues. The V end lost 2 bases, the J end lost 4 bases, and 9 bases lay between the germline ends. The CDR3 spells CASSLRRGYEQYF. The DNA of the CDR3 is TGTGCCAGCAGTTTAAGGCGGGGTTACGAGCAGTACTTC.

The rearrangement joins TRBV28 to TRBJ2-7; 7 bases are a match to TRBD1. CDR1 and CDR2 from the germline V gene are MDHEN and SYDVKM. V shed 5 bases, J shed 4 bases, and the junction held 11 bases outside the gene matches. CDR3 length equals 15 residues. CDR3 amino acids: CASSTTGVRVYEQYV. The CDR3 nucleotides read TGTGCCAGCAGTACCACAGGGGTCAGGGTATACGAGCAGTACGTC.

The chain carries TRBV2 and TRBJ2-5; maybe TRBD1 (7 bases). The length of the CDR3 is 14 residues. V lost 3 bases to trimming and J lost 5 bases, with 13 bases between them. Per germline, CDR1 SNHLY and CDR2 FYNNEI. CDR3 DNA: TGTGCCAGCAGTGACGAGGGGGCGGGGGAGACCCAGTACTTC. Protein product: CASSDEGAGETQYF.

The chain is built from TRBV27 and TRBJ2-3; maybe TRBD2 (6 bases). Germline lookup yields CDR1 MNHEY and CDR2 SMNVEV (reference sequence). The V end lost 8 bases, the J end lost 4 bases, and 19 bases lay between the germline ends. This CDR3 contains 15 residues. CDR3 in amino acids: CASGGTGSSADTQYF. The CDR3 DNA sequence: TGTGCCAGCGGCGGGACGGGATCTTCGGCAGATACGCAGTATTTT.

V is TRBV19 and J is TRBJ1-5; 8 bases fit TRBD1. V shed 4 bases and J 2 bases; nucleotides not matched to a gene: 7. There are 16 residues in the CDR3. Germline CDR1 and CDR2: LNHDA and SQIVND (reference sequence). Written as DNA, the CDR3 is TGTGCCAGTAGTAGGTCCCAGGGGGCTGGCAATCAGCCCCAGCATTTT. Translating it yields CASSRSQGAGNQPQHF.

V and J are TRBV7-9 and TRBJ2-3; a possible D gene is TRBD1 (5 bases). CDR1 is SEHNR, CDR2 FQNEAQ, per germline (reference sequence). V was pared by 0 bases and J by 4 bases, with 17 bases between. The length of the CDR3 is 17 residues. Here the CDR3 DNA reads TGTGCCAGCAGCTTAGCGGTCAGACAGCTAAAGGCAGATACGCAGTATTTT. Its translation is CASSLAVRQLKADTQYF.

The chain uses TRBV19 and TRBJ1-5, with D possibly being TRBD1 (6 bases). The CDR3 is 14 amino acids. Germline V gene data show CDR1 as LNHDA and CDR2 as SQIVND (reference sequence). Trimming took off 3 bases at V and 4 bases at J, with 10 bases between the two ends. CDR3 DNA: TGTGCCAGTAGTATTGGACAGTTTAATCAGCCCCAGCATTTT. Translated, it gives CASSIGQFNQPQHF. Variable domain in full (rest from reference TRBV19 and TRBJ1-5): DGGITQSPKYLFRKEGQNVTLSCEQNLNHDAMYWYRQDPGQGLRLIYYSQIVNDFQKGDIAEGYSVSREKKESFPLTVTSAQKNPTAFYLCASSIGQFNQPQHFGDGTRLSIL.

This rearrangement joins TRBV28 to TRBJ1-2; D not resolved. CDR1 and CDR2 from the germline V gene are MDHEN and SYDVKM. The CDR3 is 11 amino acids. Trimming cost V 10 bases and J 8 bases, with 14 bases left between them. The CDR3 is CATTGSVGYTF. For the CDR3, the DNA is TGTGCCACCACGGGGTCAGTCGGCTACACCTTC.

The rearrangement uses TRBV7-9 and TRBJ1-1; no reliable D call. Deletions cut 4 bases from V and 4 bases from J, with 7 bases between. The length of the CDR3 is 12 residues. Germline V gives CDR1 SEHNR, CDR2 FQNEAQ (reference sequence). The CDR3 spells CASSSPGTEAFF. CDR3 nucleotides: TGTGCCAGCAGCTCCCCGGGCACTGAAGCTTTCTTT.

The chain is built from TRBV5-1 and TRBJ1-3, with TRBD1 identical over 10 bases. The CDR3 contains 16 residues. Trimming took 0 bases from V and 4 from J; bases not matched to a gene: 4. Per germline, CDR1 SGHRS and CDR2 YFSETQ. The CDR3 DNA reads as TGCGCCAGCAGCTTGGGACAGGGGGCTCTCGGAAACACCATATATTTT. Amino acids: CASSLGQGALGNTIYF.

The chain joins TRBV5-6 to TRBJ2-3, with TRBD2 matching over 8 bases. CDR1 is SGHDT, CDR2 YYEEEE, per germline. The CDR3 is 16 residues long. J was trimmed by 4 bases and V by 3 bases; bases with no gene match: 10. For the CDR3, the DNA is TGTGCCAGCAGCTCAGCTGGGACTAGTTGGGCAGATACGCAGTATTTT. Translating it yields CASSSAGTSWADTQYF.

This clone was picked up one time. The chain is built from TRBV19 and TRBJ2-1; D remains unclear. Trimming cost V 1 base and J 4 bases, with 11 bases left between them. Germline values: CDR1 LNHDA, CDR2 SQIVND (reference sequence). This CDR3 is 15 amino acids long. Written as DNA, the CDR3 is TGTGCCAGTAGTATAGTCCTAGATCGGTACAATGAGCAGTTCTTC. It codes for CASSIVLDRYNEQFF. The variable domain in full, completed from reference TRBV19 and TRBJ2-1, reads DGGITQSPKYLFRKEGQNVTLSCEQNLNHDAMYWYRQDPGQGLRLIYYSQIVNDFQKGDIAEGYSVSREKKESFPLTVTSAQKNPTAFYLCASSIVLDRYNEQFFGPGTRLTVL.

The chain is built from TRBV11-2 and TRBJ2-2; possibly TRBD2 for D (5 bases). Germline loops: CDR1 SGHAT, CDR2 FQNNGV. V gave up 5 bases and J gave up 2 bases, with 15 bases separating them. The CDR3 loop spans 16 amino acids. CDR3 protein: CASSGPSGFNTGELFF. The CDR3 nucleotides read TGTGCCAGCAGCGGACCGAGCGGTTTCAACACCGGGGAGCTGTTTTTT.

The rearrangement links TRBV28 to TRBJ1-5; D call uncertain. Germline values: CDR1 MDHEN, CDR2 SYDVKM. The CDR3 loop spans 14 amino acids. The V gene lost 4 bases and the J gene lost 0 bases, with 7 bases spanning the gap. Written as DNA, the CDR3 is TGTGCCAGCAGTTGGCGGAATAGCAATCAGCCCCAGCATTTT. Protein product: CASSWRNSNQPQHF.

This chain connects TRBV27 to TRBJ2-1, with TRBD2 matching 14 bases. The CDR3 is made up of 18 amino acids. V dropped 5 bases and J dropped 5; count of bases not matched to a gene: 11. Germline V CDR1 and CDR2: MNHEY, SMNVEV (reference sequence). DNA of the CDR3: TGTGCCAGCAGTCCCGAGGAGCCGGGACTAGCGGGAGACAATGAGCAGTTCTTC. Protein: CASSPEEPGLAGDNEQFF.

The gene calls are TRBV29-1 and TRBJ2-1; 13 bases agree with TRBD2. Germline values: CDR1 SQVTM, CDR2 ANQGSEA. The CDR3 is 17 amino acids. Unmatched junction bases numbered 7, after V lost 0 bases and J lost 5 bases. The CDR3 sequence: CSVEEGLAGILDNEQFF. The CDR3 DNA reads TGCAGCGTTGAAGAGGGACTAGCGGGAATTCTTGACAATGAGCAGTTCTTC.

The J gene is TRBJ2-3, the V gene TRBV6-5; 8 nucleotides match TRBD1. The ends lost 5 bases at V and 3 bases at J; junction bases unmatched: 7. CDR3 length: 15 residues. Germline V gives CDR1 MNHEY, CDR2 SVGAGI. The DNA for the CDR3 is TGTGCCAGCAGTCCTTGGGGGACAGGAACAGATACGCAGTATTTT. Protein: CASSPWGTGTDTQYF.

This chain joins TRBV5-4 and TRBJ1-1; D remains unclear. Trimming removed 1 base at V and 5 bases at J, with 12 bases between. Germline V lookup: CDR1 SGHNT, CDR2 YYREEE (reference sequence). CDR3 size: 14 residues. The CDR3 loop reads CASSLSRLDTEAFF. For the CDR3, the DNA is TGTGCCAGCAGCTTGTCTAGGTTGGATACTGAAGCTTTCTTT. The whole variable domain, remainder taken from reference TRBV5-4 and TRBJ1-1, is ETGVTQSPTHLIKTRGQQVTLRCSSQSGHNTVSWYQQALGQGPQFIFQYYREEENGRGNFPPRFSGLQFPNYSSELNVNALELDDSALYLCASSLSRLDTEAFFGQGTRLTVV.

CDR3 loop: CASRAWQGANEQFF. CDR3 nucleotide sequence: TGTGCCAGCAGGGCGTGGCAGGGGGCCAATGAGCAGTTCTTC. The chain carries TRBV6-5 and TRBJ2-1, with TRBD1 matching over 8 bases. Germline CDR1 reads MNHEY; CDR2 reads SVGAGI. The V gene end was trimmed by 6 bases and the J gene end by 6 bases; junction bases not matched to a gene: 7. The CDR3 runs to 14 residues.

The chain combines TRBV13 with TRBJ2-7, with D uncertain. The germline V gene encodes CDR1 PRHDT and CDR2 FYEKMQ (reference sequence). V lost 1 base and J 1 base, leaving 8 bases between the germline ends. This CDR3 is 14 amino acids long. CDR3: CASSLDDISYEQYF. The CDR3 coding sequence is TGTGCCAGCAGCTTAGATGACATTTCCTACGAGCAGTACTTC.

The chain couples TRBV28 to TRBJ2-1; possibly TRBD2 for D (6 bases). The CDR3 consists of 16 residues. The germline CDR1 and CDR2 sequences are MDHEN and SYDVKM. Trimming took off 2 bases at V and 4 bases at J, with 15 bases between the two ends. The CDR3 DNA sequence: TGTGCCAGCAGTTTAGGAGGGACCTACACATACAATGAGCAGTTCTTC. Translation: CASSLGGTYTYNEQFF.

The gene calls are TRBV29-1 and TRBJ2-1; perhaps TRBD2 as D (5 bases). The CDR3 covers 13 residues. Germline CDR1 SQVTM, CDR2 ANQGSEA. V lost 5 bases and J lost 8, with 16 bases in between. Here the CDR3 DNA reads TGCAGCGTTCCCCGGGGTTTACTGGATGAGCAGTTCTTC. Translating it yields CSVPRGLLDEQFF.

The J gene is TRBJ1-1, the V gene TRBV7-2; D is unclear. Germline V CDR1 and CDR2: SGHTA, FQGNSA. This CDR3 is built from 17 residues. V lost 6 bases and J lost 0, with 20 bases in between. This CDR3 reads CASSSPGSRGMNTEAFF. The CDR3 nucleotides are TGTGCCAGCAGTTCCCCGGGGTCCCGAGGGATGAACACTGAAGCTTTCTTT.

This rearrangement joins TRBV6-1 to TRBJ1-1, with TRBD1 as a possible D gene (6 bases). The CDR3 spans 18 residues. Germline V gene data show CDR1 as MNHNS and CDR2 as SASEGT. The V and J ends lost 0 bases and 1 base respectively, with 18 bases between them. CDR3 sequence (DNA): TGTGCCAGCAGTGAAGCGCATTATGGGAGGGGGAGGAACACTGAAGCTTTCTTT. Protein sequence: CASSEAHYGRGRNTEAFF.

J is TRBJ1-4 and V is TRBV19, with 10 bases matching TRBD1. V dropped 2 bases and J dropped 2; count of bases not matched to a gene: 17. The length of the CDR3 is 21 residues. Germline V CDR1 and CDR2: LNHDA, SQIVND (reference sequence). The CDR3 nucleotides are TGTGCCAGTAGTATAACCCTCCCGGGACAGGGGTTTCCAGGGACTAATGAAAAACTGTTTTTT. Translating it yields CASSITLPGQGFPGTNEKLFF.

V is TRBV2 and J is TRBJ1-2; 10 positions agree with TRBD1. Losses at the gene ends were 8 bases for V and 4 bases for J; bases not matched to a gene: 13. Per germline, CDR1 SNHLY and CDR2 FYNNEI. This CDR3 contains 16 residues. The CDR3 DNA sequence: TGTGCCAGCGTCGGGACAGGGGACCAACCCCTCTATGGCTACACCTTC. Encoded protein: CASVGTGDQPLYGYTF.

Only a few counts were recorded for this clone. V gene TRBV7-8 combines with J gene TRBJ2-7; 10 bases line up with TRBD2. The ends lost 0 bases at V and 5 bases at J; junction bases unmatched: 10. CDR3 length: 17 amino acids. Germline CDR1 reads SGHVS; CDR2 reads FQNEAQ. The DNA of the CDR3 is TGTGCCAGCAGCTTAGCTTTTCTAGCGGGAGTGTTTGACGAGCAGTACTTC. Amino acid sequence: CASSLAFLAGVFDEQYF. Drawing the rest from reference TRBV7-8 and TRBJ2-7, the complete variable domain is GAGVSQSPRYKVAKRGQDVALRCDPISGHVSLFWYQQALGQGPEFLTYFQNEAQLDKSGLPSDRFFAERPEGSVSTLKIQRTQQEDSAVYLCASSLAFLAGVFDEQYFGPGTRLTVT.

V gene TRBV6-1 combines with J gene TRBJ2-1, with 10 positions matching TRBD2. The J segment lost 7 bases and the V segment lost 0 bases, leaving 6 bases of the junction unmatched. This CDR3 is 16 amino acids long. Looked up from germline, CDR1 is MNHNS and CDR2 is SASEGT. For the CDR3, the DNA is TGTGCCAGCAGTGAAGCGCCGAGCGGGGGGGCAAATGAGCAGTTCTTC. Translation gives CASSEAPSGGANEQFF.

The rearrangement uses TRBV7-9 and TRBJ2-3; D might be TRBD2 (5 bases). The germline V and J ends were trimmed by 5 bases and 3 bases, with 12 bases remaining between them. The V gene's germline CDR1 is SEHNR and CDR2 FQNEAQ (reference sequence). This CDR3 comprises 14 residues. This CDR3 reads CASSPPRGTDTQYF. The CDR3 DNA is TGTGCCAGCAGCCCCCCAAGAGGGACAGATACGCAGTATTTT. The full variable domain, completed using reference TRBV7-9 and TRBJ2-3, is DTGVSQNPRHKITKRGQNVTFRCDPISEHNRLYWYRQTLGQGPEFLTYFQNEAQLEKSRLLSDRFSAERPKGSFSTLEIQRTEQGDSAMYLCASSPPRGTDTQYFGPGTRLTVL.